These 31 T cell receptor beta chains originate from one sample sequenced in a study of T cell responses to AZD1222 COVID-19 vaccine (dated by TCRdb to 2020 to 2022). Receptors were amplified or captured by the immunoSEQ multiplex PCR assay. Drawn from immuneACCESS, this table holds only the in-frame rearrangements with V and J called that TCRdb kept. Clones are partly lost; checked studies trace under half to an unresolved V gene and leave the rest unexplained. For this sample there are about 180,000 clones; 94% appear just once. The ten largest clonotypes hold 1.6% of the sample. This sample's time point label indicates: about 28 days (+/-7) after the second vaccine dose. The sample in question was peripheral blood, obtained 28 days after the second AZD1222 dose. The source is an adult who received the AZD1222 COVID-19 vaccine.

This clone is a singleton in its sample. CDR3 protein: CASSQVPSGSYNEQFF. Written as DNA, the CDR3 is TGTGCCAGCAGCCAAGTGCCTAGCGGATCCTACAATGAGCAGTTCTTC. This sequence joins TRBV4-2 and TRBJ2-1; 7 bases fit TRBD2. Losses at the gene ends were 1 base for V and 1 base for J; bases not matched to a gene: 4. The CDR3 is 16 residues long. Per germline, CDR1 LGHNA and CDR2 YNFKEQ.

This chain uses TRBV27 with TRBJ1-1; D is unresolved. CDR1 and CDR2 (germline): MNHEY, SMNVEV (reference sequence). This CDR3 is built from 13 residues. The ends were cut back, 5 bases at V and 3 bases at J, with 10 bases in the middle. In DNA, the CDR3 is TGTGCCAGCAGTCTCACAGAAGACACTGAAGCTTTCTTT. It codes for CASSLTEDTEAFF.

This sequence joins TRBV20-1 and TRBJ1-5; D is ambiguous. Germline CDR1 is DFQATT and CDR2 is SNEGSKA (reference sequence). The CDR3 is 13 residues long. V was cut by 3 bases and J by 2 bases, with 8 bases left in between. The CDR3 sequence: CSASLLGNQPQHF. The CDR3 DNA sequence: TGCAGTGCTAGTTTGCTTGGCAATCAGCCCCAGCATTTT.

This clone has a single count. The rearrangement uses TRBV6-1 and TRBJ2-5; D possibly corresponds to TRBD1 (7 bases). The germline V and J ends were trimmed by 2 bases and 7 bases, with 17 bases remaining between them. The germline V gene has CDR1 MNHNS and CDR2 SASEGT. This CDR3 spans 15 amino acids. CDR3 amino acids: CASSELQGGVGTQYF. The CDR3 coding sequence is TGTGCCAGCAGTGAATTGCAGGGGGGTGTGGGGACCCAGTACTTC.

The chain joins TRBV5-1 to TRBJ1-5; D may be TRBD1 (5 bases). Trimming shortened V by 4 bases and J by 2 bases, and 13 bases separated the two germline ends. This CDR3 region has 15 residues. Germline CDR1 is SGHRS and CDR2 is YFSETQ. CDR3 protein: CASSQRPGGNQPQHF. The CDR3 region has the DNA TGCGCCAGCAGCCAACGTCCGGGGGGCAATCAGCCCCAGCATTTT.

This chain links TRBV19 with TRBJ1-1, with D possibly matching TRBD1 (5 bases). The CDR3 has 14 amino acids. The V gene's germline CDR1 is LNHDA and CDR2 SQIVND (reference sequence). The ends were cut back, 2 bases at V and 4 bases at J, with 11 bases in the middle. CDR3 sequence (DNA): TGTGCCAGTAGTATAACCGGGGGGGGCACTGAAGCTTTCTTT. Translation gives CASSITGGGTEAFF.

V gene TRBV15 combines with J gene TRBJ2-3; 8 positions agree with TRBD1. Germline values: CDR1 LNHNV, CDR2 YYDKDF (reference sequence). J was trimmed by 2 bases and V by 1 base; bases with no gene match: 5. The CDR3 extends over 16 amino acids. DNA for the CDR3: TGTGCCACCAGCAGAGGGACAGGGCCCTACACAGATACGCAGTATTTT. Translated, it gives CATSRGTGPYTDTQYF.

This rearrangement joins TRBV7-9 to TRBJ1-4; 10 nucleotides match TRBD1. CDR1 and CDR2 from the germline V gene are SEHNR and FQNEAQ (reference sequence). CDR3 length equals 15 residues. The trim removed 7 bases at V and 7 bases at J, leaving 9 bases unmatched. CDR3 DNA: TGTGCCAGCACCACTAAGACAGGGGGCATTGAAAAACTGTTTTTT. This codes for CASTTKTGGIEKLFF.

The CDR3 sequence: CASSLNSEAFF. The CDR3 nucleotides read TGCGCCAGCAGCTTGAACTCGGAAGCTTTCTTT. The chain recombines TRBV5-1 with TRBJ1-1; unclear D gene. V was cut by 1 base and J by 8 bases, with 6 bases left in between. The germline gives CDR1 SGHRS, CDR2 YFSETQ. This CDR3 region has 11 residues.

This sequence joins TRBV25-1 and TRBJ1-1, with 7 bases matching TRBD1. The V gene end was trimmed by 1 base and the J gene end by 5 bases; junction bases not matched to a gene: 13. The CDR3 loop spans 17 amino acids. Germline V gene sequence: CDR1 MGHDK, CDR2 SYGVNS. CDR3 loop: CASSESGGGTLGTEAFF. The CDR3 DNA reads as TGTGCCAGCAGTGAATCAGGGGGAGGCACGTTGGGAACTGAAGCTTTCTTT.

The CDR3 bases are TGTGCCAGCAGCTTAGATAACAGATACAACACTGAAGCTTTCTTT. It yields the protein CASSLDNRYNTEAFF. V usage is TRBV11-2 and J usage is TRBJ1-1; no firm D call. CDR3 size: 15 residues. Looked up from germline, CDR1 is SGHAT and CDR2 is FQNNGV. The ends were cut back, 0 bases at V and 2 bases at J, with 10 bases in the middle.

In this sample, this clone turned up once. The chain employs TRBV28 and TRBJ1-5; D call uncertain. The V end was cut by 5 bases, the J end by 0 bases, with 5 bases between. This CDR3 spans 13 amino acids. Germline CDR1 MDHEN, CDR2 SYDVKM. Here the CDR3 DNA reads TGTGCCAGCAGTGTAGATAGCAATCAGCCCCAGCATTTT. Protein: CASSVDSNQPQHF.

V usage is TRBV11-3 and J usage is TRBJ1-1; D uncertain. Trimming pared 0 bases from V and 2 bases from J, leaving 4 bases between. Germline-derived CDR1 and CDR2 are SGHNT and YENEEA. CDR3 length: 13 residues. DNA for the CDR3: TGTGCCAGCAGCTTAGAAGCTAACACTGAAGCTTTCTTT. Its protein product is CASSLEANTEAFF.

This chain uses TRBV2 with TRBJ2-1, with 15 bases lining up with TRBD2. The trim removed 6 bases at V and 4 bases at J, leaving 7 bases unmatched. The CDR3 contains 17 residues. CDR1 and CDR2 from the germline V gene are SNHLY and FYNNEI. CDR3 loop: CASRDWTSGRGYNEQFF. CDR3 bases: TGTGCCAGCAGAGATTGGACTAGCGGGAGGGGGTACAATGAGCAGTTCTTC.

The chain is built from TRBV6-5 and TRBJ1-1; D is undetermined. Trimming pared 5 bases from V and 7 bases from J, leaving 17 bases between. From germline, CDR1 is MNHEY and CDR2 SVGAGI. The CDR3 is 14 residues long. The CDR3 nucleotides read TGTGCCAGCAGTCCTAATCGGGTTATCGGTGAAGCTTTCTTT. It translates to CASSPNRVIGEAFF.

V gene TRBV5-1 combines with J gene TRBJ2-5, with D perhaps TRBD2 (6 bases). The germline CDR1 and CDR2 sequences are SGHRS and YFSETQ. Trimming shortened V by 4 bases and J by 1 base, and 11 bases separated the two germline ends. This CDR3 contains 14 residues. CDR3: CASSLSGTQETQYF. In nucleotides, the CDR3 is TGCGCCAGCAGCCTTAGCGGAACCCAAGAGACCCAGTACTTC.

This chain connects TRBV5-1 to TRBJ1-2; possible D gene TRBD1, 6 bases. Germline CDR1 and CDR2: SGHRS and YFSETQ. CDR3 length: 17 amino acids. V was trimmed by 4 bases and J by 2 bases, leaving 21 bases between them. In DNA form, the CDR3 reads TGCGCCAGCAGCCTGTTGCGGGAGGGGGTTTTCAACTATGGCTACACCTTC. Its translation: CASSLLREGVFNYGYTF.

The chain combines TRBV6-5 with TRBJ1-1; D might be TRBD1 (5 bases). Trimming took 8 bases from V and 0 from J, leaving 10 bases between them. Germline lookup yields CDR1 MNHEY and CDR2 SVGAGI. The CDR3 covers 13 residues. The CDR3 sequence is CASGQTVNTEAFF. The CDR3 bases are TGTGCCAGCGGCCAGACAGTGAACACTGAAGCTTTCTTT.

The V and J genes are TRBV5-4 and TRBJ1-1, with D possibly being TRBD1 (6 bases). CDR1 and CDR2 (germline): SGHNT, YYREEE (reference sequence). The CDR3 spans 13 residues. With 4 bases removed from V and 5 bases from J, the gap between germline ends came to 12 bases. Written as DNA, the CDR3 is TGTGCCAGCAGCCCACAGGGTGGGACTGAAGCTTTCTTT. It encodes CASSPQGGTEAFF.

The chain uses TRBV27 and TRBJ1-4; D unclear. This CDR3 comprises 15 residues. V dropped 8 bases and J dropped 0 bases, with 13 bases sitting between them. CDR1 and CDR2 (germline): MNHEY, SMNVEV (reference sequence). The CDR3 here is CASPGAMTTNEKLFF. DNA for the CDR3: TGTGCCAGCCCAGGAGCGATGACAACTAATGAAAAACTGTTTTTT.

The V and J genes are TRBV19 and TRBJ1-2; weak D call: TRBD1 (6 bases). Germline V gene sequence: CDR1 LNHDA, CDR2 SQIVND (reference sequence). The CDR3 totals 15 residues. V lost 5 bases to trimming and J lost 3 bases, with 16 bases between them. The CDR3 DNA is TGTGCCAGTAGTCCGTGGGGGGGCGCGGACTATGGCTACACCTTC. This translates into CASSPWGGADYGYTF.

CDR3 sequence: CSASLGGVYTEAFF. The CDR3 region has the DNA TGCAGTGCTAGTCTGGGCGGGGTGTACACTGAAGCTTTCTTT. The chain couples TRBV20-1 to TRBJ1-1; D is unresolved. The CDR3 covers 14 residues. Trimming took off 3 bases at V and 3 bases at J, with 14 bases between the two ends. Germline V gives CDR1 DFQATT, CDR2 SNEGSKA (reference sequence).

This clone has a single count. The chain joins TRBV19 to TRBJ1-3, with 7 bases fitting TRBD1. The CDR3 totals 15 residues. Per germline, CDR1 LNHDA and CDR2 SQIVND (reference sequence). V trimming: 4 bases; J trimming: 11 bases; junction bases outside the gene matches: 14. DNA for the CDR3: TGTGCCAGTAGTACAGGACAGGCCCAGCGGATGGCCATATATTTT. Its translation is CASSTGQAQRMAIYF.

The CDR3 DNA sequence: TGCGCCAGCAGCCAAGAACTTCTAGCGCGCTACGAGCAGTACTTC. Its protein is CASSQELLARYEQYF. The chain joins TRBV4-3 to TRBJ2-7; maybe TRBD2 (6 bases). V was cut by 0 bases and J by 3 bases, with 12 bases left in between. Per the germline V gene, CDR1 is LGHNA and CDR2 is YSLEER. The CDR3 has 15 amino acids.

The CDR3 DNA reads as TGCAGCACAAAGGGGGGGTTTGGCGGGTTCCAAGAGACCCAGTACTTC. Its protein is CSTKGGFGGFQETQYF. The genes are TRBV29-1 and TRBJ2-5; D is possibly TRBD2 (7 bases). V lost 8 bases, J lost 1 base, and 23 bases lay in between. The CDR3 extends over 16 amino acids. CDR1 is SQVTM and CDR2 is ANQGSEA in the germline V gene.

The chain joins TRBV6-6 to TRBJ1-3; no clear D. Germline V gene sequence: CDR1 MNHNY, CDR2 SVGAGI (reference sequence). The V end was cut by 6 bases, the J end by 4 bases, with 13 bases between. This CDR3 comprises 14 residues. The CDR3 DNA is TGTGCCAGCAGGACCGGGGAATCCGGAAACACCATATATTTT. It encodes CASRTGESGNTIYF.

The chain has TRBV6-6 and TRBJ1-1, with D possibly being TRBD1 (5 bases). The V and J ends lost 5 bases and 9 bases respectively, with 16 bases between them. The CDR3 is made up of 13 amino acids. Germline CDR1 and CDR2: MNHNY and SVGAGI (reference sequence). The CDR3, as DNA: TGTGCCAGCAGTGTCCAAGGGACGGCTCAAGCTTTCTTT. This encodes CASSVQGTAQAFF.

The chain joins TRBV6-5 to TRBJ2-7, with a weak D call TRBD2 (7 bases). With 10 bases removed from V and 6 bases from J, the gap between germline ends came to 22 bases. The CDR3 consists of 14 residues. Germline V CDR1 and CDR2: MNHEY, SVGAGI. The CDR3 loop is CATIPGAGASEQYF. The CDR3 DNA is TGTGCCACCATCCCGGGGGCGGGGGCGAGCGAGCAGTACTTC.

The V call is TRBV3-1 (or the pseudogene TRBV3-2), the J call TRBJ2-7, with no clear D. CDR1 and CDR2 from the germline V gene are LGHDT and YNNKEL (reference sequence). The CDR3 is 14 residues long. The V end lost 5 bases, the J end lost 4 bases, and 15 bases lay between the germline ends. The DNA for the CDR3 is TGTGCCAGCAGCTCCCCGGGCCGGAGTTACGAGCAGTACTTC. Translating it yields CASSSPGRSYEQYF.

The rearrangement links TRBV2 to TRBJ2-5; D is possibly TRBD2 (5 bases). Trimming shortened V by 6 bases and J by 2 bases, and 13 bases separated the two germline ends. Per the germline V gene, CDR1 is SNHLY and CDR2 is FYNNEI. The CDR3 length is 14 residues. The CDR3 bases are TGTGCCAGCAGCTCTAGCAGACGGCAAGAGACCCAGTACTTC. Translation gives CASSSSRRQETQYF.

This chain uses TRBV6-1 with TRBJ2-3, with a possible D match to TRBD2 (5 bases). The CDR3 has 15 residues. V lost 6 bases and J lost 2, with 15 bases in between. Germline V gene sequence: CDR1 MNHNS, CDR2 SASEGT. The chain's CDR3 is CASRPPAGVTDTQYF. The CDR3 nucleotides read TGTGCCAGCAGGCCCCCCGCCGGGGTCACAGATACGCAGTATTTT.